The table lists the clone carrying this T cell receptor beta chain with a count of one. In the source study's methods: Estimation of nucleated cell counts was performed using reference gene primer amplification. Clones were sequenced by immunoSEQ multiplex PCR, and TCRdb holds only the in-frame ones, with some missing. V and J calls and clone size are as listed in that table; D and trimming were resolved from the DNA. The sample lists some 150,000 clones; roughly nine tenths were seen once. The record originates from a study of blood T cell repertoires in COVID-19. Study as a whole: T cells, B-cell-depleted T cells, or PBMCs provided the cDNA or gDNA that served as material.

CDR1 is SNHLY, CDR2 FYNNEI, per germline. The ends were cut back, 6 bases at V and 8 bases at J, with 14 bases in the middle. The CDR3 sequence is 13 residues long. This sequence was found in a woman in her seventies with acute or convalescent COVID-19. Material for sequencing was peripheral blood. V gene TRBV2 combines with J gene TRBJ2-4; D may be TRBD1 (6 bases). The CDR3 loop is CASRNRDGYIQYF. Here the CDR3 DNA reads TGTGCCAGCAGGAACAGGGATGGATACATTCAGTACTTC.